This TCR beta chain was found in a study of shared clonotypes between healthy human individuals. The CDR3 has 14 residues. Trimming took 3 bases from V and 7 from J, leaving 13 bases between them. Germline V CDR1 and CDR2: SGHRS, YFSETQ. Libraries were prepared by immunoSEQ multiplex PCR; TCRdb keeps only in-frame clonotypes and omits some of them. The table records more than 2 million clones, 90% to 95% of them present only once. The receptor was derived from a man aged 18 to 30 in good health. Sequences were obtained from naive CD4+ T cells sorted from blood. The subset was: CD45RA+ positively selected. The chain joins TRBV5-1 to TRBJ1-4, with D possibly matching TRBD1 (6 bases). The CDR3 coding sequence is TGCGCCAGCAGCTCCACAGGGAAGGGTGAAAAACTGTTTTTT. This translates into CASSSTGKGEKLFF. The complete variable domain, with remaining parts taken from reference TRBV5-1 and TRBJ1-4, reads KAGVTQTPRYLIKTRGQQVTLSCSPISGHRSVSWYQQTPGQGLQFLFEYFSETQRNKGNFPGRFSGRQFSNSRSEMNVSTLELGDSALYLCASSSTGKGEKLFFGSGTQLSVL.